Listed below are T cell receptor beta chains from one sample, sequenced in a study of tumor and adjacent non-tumor tissue in lung cancer. TCRdb reprocessed the multiplex PCR reads with MiXCR, giving one entry per CDR3 protein. The sample holds roughly 48,000 distinct CDR3 sequences, around 67% seen once. The sequencing input was distant non-tumor lung tissue. The receptors come from a woman aged 70-85 years with non-small cell lung cancer. Both conserved end residues are part of each CDR3. The D gene is left open where the match is weak. Clone size appears in some rows only: once, few, many, or a class for an expanded clone.

v_call	clone_size	d_call	j_call	cdr3_nt	cdr3_aa
TRBV4-1	.	TRBD1	TRBJ2-1	TGCGCCAACAGCCACGTCCGGGACAGAGATAATGAGCAGTTCTTC	CANSHVRDRDNEQFF
TRBV29-1	once	.	TRBJ2-5	TGTAACGTTGAGCTACTGGCAGGGGAGACCCAGTACTTC	CNVELLAGETQYF
TRBV13	.	.	TRBJ2-4	TGTGCCAGCAGGTCCCCACAGGATAGCAAAAACATTCAGTACTTC	CASRSPQDSKNIQYF
TRBV12-3/TRBV12-4	.	.	TRBJ2-3	TGTGCCAGCAGTATAGTCCCCAGCGGAACAGATACGCAGTATTTT	CASSIVPSGTDTQYF
TRBV4-1	once	TRBD2	TRBJ2-7	TGCGCCAGCAGCCAAAGAGCGGGAGTGTCTACCTACGAGCATTACTTC	CASSQRAGVSTYEHYF
TRBV4-1	.	TRBD1	TRBJ1-1	TGCGCCAGCAGCCAAGGCGACCGGGACAGGCCGAACACTCAAGCTTTCTTT	CASSQGDRDRPNTQAFF
TRBV28	many	.	TRBJ1-2	TGTGCCAGCAGTCCCCCGGACGTTAACTATGGCTACACCTTC	CASSPPDVNYGYTF
TRBV5-1	.	.	TRBJ2-5	TGCGCCAGCACCCTTGGCACCATCAGAGAGACCCAGTATTTC	CASTLGTIRETQYF
TRBV30	.	TRBD1	TRBJ2-5	TGTGCCTGGGATACCACAGGGGGCCAAGAGGCCCAGTACTTC	CAWDTTGGQEAQYF
TRBV29-1	.	.	TRBJ1-1	TGCAGCGTTGAGGCGTCGGTGGACACAGAAGCTTTCTTT	CSVEASVDTEAFF
TRBV20-1	.	TRBD2	TRBJ2-5	TGCAGTGCTAGGTATTTTGGAGGACTAGCGGGAGCAGAGACCCAGAACTTC	CSARYFGGLAGAETQNF
TRBV29-1	.	TRBD1	TRBJ1-2	TGCGGCGCCCGGGGACAGGGCGATGGTTACATCTTC	CGARGQGDGYIF
TRBV29-1	once	.	TRBJ2-3	TGCAGCTTTCGCCCCCGAAAATATGGGAGCACAGATACGCAATATTTT	CSFRPRKYGSTDTQYF
TRBV5-4	once	TRBD2	TRBJ2-5	TGTACCAGCAGCTTGGAGGGAGCGGGAGTAGACAGTTTCCAAGAGACCCAGTACTTC	CTSSLEGAGVDSFQETQYF
TRBV29-1	.	.	TRBJ2-1	TGCAGCGAAAAACGGCAGGACATAAATGTGCAGTTCTTC	CSEKRQDINVQFF
TRBV29-1	.	.	TRBJ1-3	TGCAGCGCGTCCACGACAGACTCTGGAAACACCATATATTTT	CSASTTDSGNTIYF
TRBV28	many	.	TRBJ2-1	TGTGCCAGCAGCCCTGGTTGGAGTGTAAATGAGCAGTTCTTC	CASSPGWSVNEQFF
TRBV7-8	many	.	TRBJ2-7	TGTGCCAGCAGTCACAGGTCCTACGAGCAGTACTTC	CASSHRSYEQYF
TRBV6-5	many	.	TRBJ2-7	TGTGCCAGCAGTTACTCTCCCCCGGGGGAGCAGTACTTC	CASSYSPPGEQYF
TRBV5-1	few	.	TRBJ1-1	TGCGCCAGCAGCTTCGCGGGGTATCAGACTGAAGCTTTCTTT	CASSFAGYQTEAFF
TRBV18	.	.	TRBJ2-7	TGTGCCAGCTCACCACCAGCGTGTAGCGCCTACGAGCAGTACTTC	CASSPPACSAYEQYF
TRBV10-2	once	.	TRBJ2-7	TGCGCCAAGTGTGCGCTAGCGCTTAGTCGACAGCAGTACTTC	CAKCALALSRQQYF
TRBV5-1	.	TRBD2	TRBJ2-5	TGCGCCAGCATTCGATTGGAGGGGACTAGGGAGACCCAGTACTTC	CASIRLEGTRETQYF
TRBV28	.	TRBD2	TRBJ2-7	TGTATCAGCAGTTTGACTAGCGGTTTGCAGTACTTC	CISSLTSGLQYF
TRBV28	many	TRBD1	TRBJ2-1	TGTGCCAGCAGCCGACCCGGGACAGGGGGCGATGAGCAGTTCTTC	CASSRPGTGGDEQFF
TRBV29-1	.	.	TRBJ2-7	TGCAGTGTTGATGACCCGCGGGACGAGCAGTATTTC	CSVDDPRDEQYF
TRBV5-1	many	.	TRBJ2-7	TGCGCCAGCAGCCGGGACTCCTACTCCTACGAGCAGTACTTC	CASSRDSYSYEQYF
TRBV5-4	once	.	TRBJ2-5	TGTGCCAGCAGCATGGAGGGAGTGGGAGTAGACAGCTTCCAAGAGACCCAGTACTTC	CASSMEGVGVDSFQETQYF